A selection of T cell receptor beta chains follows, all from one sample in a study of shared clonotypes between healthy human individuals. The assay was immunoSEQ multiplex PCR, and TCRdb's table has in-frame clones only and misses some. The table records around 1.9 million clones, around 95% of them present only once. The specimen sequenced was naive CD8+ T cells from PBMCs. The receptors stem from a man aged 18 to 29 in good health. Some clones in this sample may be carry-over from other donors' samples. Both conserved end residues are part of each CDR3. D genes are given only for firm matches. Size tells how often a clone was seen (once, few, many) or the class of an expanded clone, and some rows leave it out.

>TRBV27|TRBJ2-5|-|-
TGTGCCAGCAGCCCTTCCGAAGAGACCCAGTACTTC
CASSPSEETQYF
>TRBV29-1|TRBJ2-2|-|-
TGCAGCGTTGTCTTAAGAAACACCGGGGAGCTGTTTTTT
CSVVLRNTGELFF
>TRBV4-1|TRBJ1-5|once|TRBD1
TGCGCCAGCAGCTCAAGACAGGGGGGGCAGCCCCAGCATTTT
CASSSRQGGQPQHF
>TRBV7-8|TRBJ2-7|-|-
TGTGCCAGCAGCTTCGGTTTGGTCGGGAGTAAGTACGAGCAGTACTTC
CASSFGLVGSKYEQYF
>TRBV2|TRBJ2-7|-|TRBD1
TGTGCCAGCGGGGAGACAGGGGAGTCCTACGAGCAGTACTTC
CASGETGESYEQYF
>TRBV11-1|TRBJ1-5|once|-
TGTGCCAGCAGCTTAGTGGGCCGGGAAGGCAATCAGCCCCAGCATTTT
CASSLVGREGNQPQHF
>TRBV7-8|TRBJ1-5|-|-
TGTGCCAGCAGCTTAAACAGTCCCGACATAATCAAGCCCCAGCATTTT
CASSLNSPDIIKPQHF
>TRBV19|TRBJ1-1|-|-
TGTGCCAGTAGAACCTTCTCCGGGACTGAAGCTTTCTTT
CASRTFSGTEAFF
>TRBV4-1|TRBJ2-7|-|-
TGCGCCAGCAGCGCATGGACATCATCCTACGAGCAGTACTTC
CASSAWTSSYEQYF
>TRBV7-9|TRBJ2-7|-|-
TGTGCCAGCAGCCAGACCCACAGGTTTCCTCCCTACGAGCAGTACTTC
CASSQTHRFPPYEQYF
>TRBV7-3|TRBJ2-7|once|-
TGTGCCAGCAGCCCAGGGGCGGGACCATCCTACGAGCAGTACTTC
CASSPGAGPSYEQYF
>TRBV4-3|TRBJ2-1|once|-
TGCGCCAGCAGCCAAGAGGGGCCGAGCTCCTACAATGAGCAGTTCTTC
CASSQEGPSSYNEQFF
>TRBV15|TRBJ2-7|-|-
TGTGCCACCAGCAGAGTTCGGGGCCACGAGCAGTACTTC
CATSRVRGHEQYF
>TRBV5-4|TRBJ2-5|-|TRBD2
TGTGCCAGCAGCCTAAAGGGACTAGCGGGGGAAGAGACCCAGTACTTC
CASSLKGLAGEETQYF
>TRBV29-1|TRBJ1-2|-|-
TGCAGCGTTCCCCGAGGGAGCTATGGCTACACCTTC
CSVPRGSYGYTF
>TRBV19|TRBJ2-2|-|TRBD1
TGTGCCAGTAGTATAATCAGGACAGGGGTTCTCGGGGAGCTGTTTTTT
CASSIIRTGVLGELFF
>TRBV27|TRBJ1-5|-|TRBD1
TGTGCCAGCAGGACAGGGTCAGGAGGGCAGCCCCAGCATTTT
CASRTGSGGQPQHF
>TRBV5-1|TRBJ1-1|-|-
TGCGCCAGCAGCCCCGACAGGTGGATGAACACTGAAGCTTTCTTT
CASSPDRWMNTEAFF
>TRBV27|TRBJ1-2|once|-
TGTGCCAGCAGTCTAGTAGGGGCAGGGGACATCTATGGCTACACCTTC
CASSLVGAGDIYGYTF
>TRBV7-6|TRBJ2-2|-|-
TGTGCCAGCAGCCCAATCCCCTTACTGCGGGTAAACACCGGGGAGCTGTTTTTT
CASSPIPLLRVNTGELFF
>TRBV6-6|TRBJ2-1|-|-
TGTGCCAGCAGCCACGGGGTTTCTGAGCAGTTCTTC
CASSHGVSEQFF
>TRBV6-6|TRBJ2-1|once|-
TGTGCCAGCAGTGCCGGACTAAGTCGCAATGAGCAGTTCTTC
CASSAGLSRNEQFF
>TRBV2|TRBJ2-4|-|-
TGTGCCAGCAGTGAAGGAGTAGCGGTAGCCAAAAACATTCAGTACTTC
CASSEGVAVAKNIQYF
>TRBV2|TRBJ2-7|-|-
TGTGCCAGCAGTGAAGCCAGGGTCTACGAGCAGTACTTC
CASSEARVYEQYF
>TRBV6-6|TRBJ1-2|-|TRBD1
TGTGCCAGCAATGACAGGGGAGACTATGGCTACACCTTC
CASNDRGDYGYTF
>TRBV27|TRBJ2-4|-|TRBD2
TGTGCCAGCAGTCGGACTAGCTTCGACATTCAGTACTTC
CASSRTSFDIQYF
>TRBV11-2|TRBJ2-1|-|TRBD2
TGTGCCAGCAGCTCAACTAGCGGGAGGGAAAATGAGCAGTTCTTC
CASSSTSGRENEQFF
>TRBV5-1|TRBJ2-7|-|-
TGCGCCAGCAGCTTGGAGAGTGTCGGGAGCTCCTACGAGCAGTACTTC
CASSLESVGSSYEQYF
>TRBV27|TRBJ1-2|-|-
TGTGCCAGCGGGGGCGCGGTTGGCTACACCTTC
CASGGAVGYTF
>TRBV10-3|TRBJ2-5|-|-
TGTGCCATCAGTGATAGTAGTGGTCGAGGAGAAGAGACCCAGTACTTC
CAISDSSGRGEETQYF
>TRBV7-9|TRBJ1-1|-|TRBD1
TGTGCCAGCAGCCTAGGGACAGGGGGCTCGGGCACTGAAGCTTTCTTT
CASSLGTGGSGTEAFF
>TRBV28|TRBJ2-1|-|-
TGTGCCAGCAGTCCCCGGGTTGCGTCCTACAATGAGCAGTTCTTC
CASSPRVASYNEQFF
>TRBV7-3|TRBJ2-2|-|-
TGTGCCAGCAGCTTAATAGGCACCGGGGAGCTGTTTTTT
CASSLIGTGELFF
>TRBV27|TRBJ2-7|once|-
TGTGCCAGCAGTTTCGGTACAGGCAGCTCCTACGAGCAGTACTTC
CASSFGTGSSYEQYF
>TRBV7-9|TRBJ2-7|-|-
TGTGCCAGCAGCTTAGATGGTCGCGGTACCTACGAGCAGTACTTC
CASSLDGRGTYEQYF
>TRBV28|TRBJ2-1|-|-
TGTGCCAGCAGTTTATCCTCATCAGGGGTAGAAAATGAGCAGTTCTTC
CASSLSSSGVENEQFF
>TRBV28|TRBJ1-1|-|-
TGTGCCAGCACCTTAGGGGGACAGAACACTGAAGCTTTCTTT
CASTLGGQNTEAFF
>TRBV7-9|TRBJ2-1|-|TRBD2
TGTGCCAGCAGCCTCGGACTAGCGGGTTTCAATGAGCAGTTCTTC
CASSLGLAGFNEQFF
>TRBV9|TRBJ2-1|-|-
TGTGCCAGCTCCGCCCCTTTGGGGCTAGCGAATAGTGAGCAGTTCTTC
CASSAPLGLANSEQFF
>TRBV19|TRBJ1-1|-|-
TGTGCCAGTAGTATATCGTCAGGGGACACTGAAGCTTTCTTT
CASSISSGDTEAFF
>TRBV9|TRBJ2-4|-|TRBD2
TGTGCCAGCAGCGGCCCGGGCGCTAGCGGCATTCAGTACTTC
CASSGPGASGIQYF
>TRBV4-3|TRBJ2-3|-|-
TGCGCCAGCAGCCAAGGACCGGGAGCTAGCACAGATACGCAGTATTTT
CASSQGPGASTDTQYF
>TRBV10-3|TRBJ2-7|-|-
TGTGCCATCAGCGATCGACCGTCGACGGATCGCGAGCAGTACTTC
CAISDRPSTDREQYF
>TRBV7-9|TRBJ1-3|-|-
TGTGCCAGCAGCCCTTGGGACACCTCTGGAAACACCATATATTTT
CASSPWDTSGNTIYF
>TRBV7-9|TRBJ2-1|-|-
TGTGCCAGCAGCTTAGGTGGTGGGAGTGAGCAGTTCTTC
CASSLGGGSEQFF
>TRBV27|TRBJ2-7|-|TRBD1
TGTGCCAGCAGTCCTGGACAGGCTCGGGTCGAGCAGTACTTC
CASSPGQARVEQYF
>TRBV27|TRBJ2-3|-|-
TGTGCCAGCAGTGGATTACAGGATACGCAGTATTTT
CASSGLQDTQYF
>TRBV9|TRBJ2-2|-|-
TGTGCCAGCAGCGTAGGAGGACACACGAACACCGGGGAGCTGTTTTTT
CASSVGGHTNTGELFF
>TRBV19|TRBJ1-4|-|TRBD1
TGTGCCAGTAGTACCCGGGACAGCAAAAATGAAAAACTGTTTTTT
CASSTRDSKNEKLFF
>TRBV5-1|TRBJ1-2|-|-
TGCGCCAGCAGCTTGGCGCCAGATAATTACTATGGCTACACCTTC
CASSLAPDNYYGYTF
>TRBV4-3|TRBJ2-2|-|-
TGCGCCAGCAGCCAAGACGGTTTGGGGGATATAGGCGGGGAGCTGTTTTTT
CASSQDGLGDIGGELFF